Below, one T cell receptor (beta chain) is given with its context. Its antigen is still unknown. This specimen comes from a study of identical twins. Study outcomes and limitations: Fewer insertions were carried by abundant cord blood beta clonotypes, but none was seen in memory repertoires. Excess sharing between twins was weaker in beta out-of-frame sequences. Compared with unrelated sharing, twin-shared out-of-frame alpha sequences had more low-probability sequences. Cross-sectional statistics, not tracking of the same donors, supported the conclusions.

Trimming removed 6 bases from V and 4 bases from J, with 10 bases in between. Germline CDR1 is MDHEN and CDR2 is SYDVKM. This CDR3 region has 12 residues. One entry per CDR3 protein, called by TCRdb with MiXCR from the 5' RACE reads. This sample has around 490,000 distinct CDR3 sequences, with about 20% found just once. The same specimen was also included in a second study, on yellow fever vaccine responses in identical twins.

The rearrangement links TRBV28 to TRBJ2-7; D ambiguous. Sequencing used CD4+ T cells sorted from blood. This clonotype was obtained from a woman aged 18-29 years in good health. In nucleotides, the CDR3 is TGTGCCAGCAGCCTGGCCTGGTACGAGCAGTACTTC. It is translated as CASSLAWYEQYF.